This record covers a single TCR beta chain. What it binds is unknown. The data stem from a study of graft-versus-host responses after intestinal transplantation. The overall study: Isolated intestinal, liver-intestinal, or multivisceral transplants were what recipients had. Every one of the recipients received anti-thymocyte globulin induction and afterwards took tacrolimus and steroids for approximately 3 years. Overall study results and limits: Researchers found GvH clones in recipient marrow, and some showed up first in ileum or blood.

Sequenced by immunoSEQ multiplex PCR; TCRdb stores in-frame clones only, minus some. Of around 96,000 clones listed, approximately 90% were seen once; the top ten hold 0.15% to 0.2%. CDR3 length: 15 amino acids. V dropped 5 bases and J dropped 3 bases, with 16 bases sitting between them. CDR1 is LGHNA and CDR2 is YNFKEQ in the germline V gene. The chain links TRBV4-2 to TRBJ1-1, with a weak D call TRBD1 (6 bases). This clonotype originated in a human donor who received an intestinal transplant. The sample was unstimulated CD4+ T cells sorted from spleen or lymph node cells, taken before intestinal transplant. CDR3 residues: CASSTRDIRDTEAFF. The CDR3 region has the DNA TGTGCCAGCAGCACCAGGGACATTCGGGACACTGAAGCTTTCTTT.